Below, one T cell receptor beta chain is given with its context. Antigen specificity is unknown. The sample carries other DNA sequences with the same CDR3. This entry comes from a study of shared clonotypes between healthy human individuals. Broader study findings: Clonotypes not shared had lower generation probabilities than those common to all four donors.

The data were produced by immunoSEQ multiplex PCR, yet TCRdb's version contains in-frame clones alone and is incomplete. The sample has approximately 2,300,000 clones; around 90% are singletons. This CDR3 has 15 amino acids. V shed 4 bases and J 2 bases; nucleotides not matched to a gene: 6. Germline loops: CDR1 SGHRS, CDR2 YFSETQ. The clonotype was recovered from a man between 18 and 35 years old in good health. Some clones in this sample may be carry-over from other donors' samples. Sample: naive CD4+ T cells from PBMCs. Subset defined: CD45RA+ positively selected. This chain uses TRBV5-1 with TRBJ1-1, with TRBD1 identical over 9 bases. CDR3 sequence reads: CASSPRTGGNTEAFF. The CDR3 bases are TGCGCCAGCAGCCCTCGAACAGGGGGCAACACTGAAGCTTTCTTT.